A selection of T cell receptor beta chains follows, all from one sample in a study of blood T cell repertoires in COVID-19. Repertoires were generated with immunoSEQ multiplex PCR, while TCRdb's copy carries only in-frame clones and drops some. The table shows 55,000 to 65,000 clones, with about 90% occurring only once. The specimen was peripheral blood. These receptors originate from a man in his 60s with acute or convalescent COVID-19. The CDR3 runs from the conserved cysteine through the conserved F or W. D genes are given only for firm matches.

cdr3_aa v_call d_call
CASSLGTGGSGTEAFF TRBV11-3 TRBD1
CSALTNTEAFF TRBV29-1 .
CASSTHRGGNTGELFF TRBV7-3 .
CASSLAAVYEAKNIQYF TRBV7-9 .
CASSQAAGVQVGELFF TRBV4-3 .
CASRSLVSYGYTF TRBV6-5 .
CASSLLLAINEQFF TRBV28 .
CASRRGQAGTGELFF TRBV11-3 .
CASSESTGVAGQPQHF TRBV10-2 .
CASSYRDRAYEQYF TRBV5-1 TRBD1
CARQASSSSSYNEQFF TRBV9 .
CASSLGTGYQPQHF TRBV7-9 TRBD1
CASSLEVRGRGSNTGELFF TRBV11-2 .
CASGLVLSGSDYTF TRBV12-5 .
CASSPERQGDEQYF TRBV7-2 TRBD1
CASSLSQGASGYTF TRBV7-9 TRBD1
CASSPAGADSTDTQYF TRBV28 .
CATSDSGPQETQYF TRBV24-1 .
CASTPPTGHSNQPQHF TRBV28 .
CASTKPQRQVNEQFF TRBV7-9 .
CASSLTGRDTEAFF TRBV5-1 .
CASSYEGFPQETQYF TRBV11-3 .
CAIRSTGQESSLHF TRBV10-3 TRBD1
CASSEDQANEQFF TRBV6-1 .
CASTARTGLNEQYF TRBV27 TRBD1
CASSSQQDPQETQYF TRBV7-2 .
CASSPDSYNSPLHF TRBV5-1 .
CASSLDRGRQETQYF TRBV27 TRBD1
CASSSLGTVFNSPLHF TRBV7-8 TRBD1
CSVAPPHEQFF TRBV29-1 .
CASSVGYDRGETEAFF TRBV9 TRBD1
CASSQEFRSTEAFF TRBV4-1 .
CASSAEAGEQFF TRBV5-1 .
CASSLGGRRNNEQFF TRBV7-8 .
CASSSPGQGNSPLHF TRBV6-2/TRBV6-3 TRBD1
CASSVEDRRNTEAFF TRBV9 TRBD1
CASSYDGGADSPLHF TRBV6-5 .
CASRIKGGAQHF TRBV19 .
CSASFSGYNEQFF TRBV20-1 .
CASSLLQGFYGYTF TRBV7-2 TRBD1
CASSRTKQGLAYEQYF TRBV6-2/TRBV6-3 TRBD1
CASGLVLEQYF TRBV12-5 .
CASSLEDRGIGYIQYF TRBV5-1 TRBD1